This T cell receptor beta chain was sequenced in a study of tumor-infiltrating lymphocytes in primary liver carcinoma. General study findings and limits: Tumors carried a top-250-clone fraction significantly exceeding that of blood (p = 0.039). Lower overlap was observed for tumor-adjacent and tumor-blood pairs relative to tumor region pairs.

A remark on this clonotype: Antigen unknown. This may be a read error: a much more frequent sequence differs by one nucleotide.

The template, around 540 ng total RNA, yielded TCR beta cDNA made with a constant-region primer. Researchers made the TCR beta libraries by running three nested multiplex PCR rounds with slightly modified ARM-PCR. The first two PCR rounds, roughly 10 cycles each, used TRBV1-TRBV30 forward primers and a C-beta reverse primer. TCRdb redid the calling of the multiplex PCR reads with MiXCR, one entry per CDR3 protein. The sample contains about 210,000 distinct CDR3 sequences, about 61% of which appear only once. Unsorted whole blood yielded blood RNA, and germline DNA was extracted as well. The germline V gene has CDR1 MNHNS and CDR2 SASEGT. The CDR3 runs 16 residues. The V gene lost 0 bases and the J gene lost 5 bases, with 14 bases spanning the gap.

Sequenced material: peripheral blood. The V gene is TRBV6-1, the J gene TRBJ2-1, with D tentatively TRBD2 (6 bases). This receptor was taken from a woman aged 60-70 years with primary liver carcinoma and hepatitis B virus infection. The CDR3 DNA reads TGTGCCAGCAGTGAAGCGTTGACTAGATCCGACAATGAGCAGTTCTTC. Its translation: CASSEALTRSDNEQFF.